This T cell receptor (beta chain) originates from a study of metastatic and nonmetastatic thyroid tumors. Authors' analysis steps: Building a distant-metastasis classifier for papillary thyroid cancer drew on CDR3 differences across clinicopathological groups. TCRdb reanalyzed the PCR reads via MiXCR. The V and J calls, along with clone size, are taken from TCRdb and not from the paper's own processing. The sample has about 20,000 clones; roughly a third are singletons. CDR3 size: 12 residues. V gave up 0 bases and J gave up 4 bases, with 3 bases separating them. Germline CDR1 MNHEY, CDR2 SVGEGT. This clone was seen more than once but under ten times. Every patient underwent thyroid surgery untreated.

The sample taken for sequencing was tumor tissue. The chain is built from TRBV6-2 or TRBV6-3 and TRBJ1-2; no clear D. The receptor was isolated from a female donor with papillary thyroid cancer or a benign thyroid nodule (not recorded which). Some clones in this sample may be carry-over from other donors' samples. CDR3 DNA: TGTGCCAGCAGTTACTCGGGCTATGGCTACACCTTC. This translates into CASSYSGYGYTF.